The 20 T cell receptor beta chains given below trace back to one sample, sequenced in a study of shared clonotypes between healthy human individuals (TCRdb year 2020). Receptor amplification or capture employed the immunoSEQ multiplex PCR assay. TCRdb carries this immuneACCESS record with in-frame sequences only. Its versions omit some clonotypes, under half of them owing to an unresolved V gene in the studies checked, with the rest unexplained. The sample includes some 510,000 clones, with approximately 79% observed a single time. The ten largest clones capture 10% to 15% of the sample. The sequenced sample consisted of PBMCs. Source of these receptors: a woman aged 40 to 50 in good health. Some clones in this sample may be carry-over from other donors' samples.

CDR3 amino acids: CATSRGYGYTF. CDR3 in DNA: TGTGCCACCAGCAGAGGCTATGGCTACACCTTC. This sequence joins TRBV15 and TRBJ1-2, with D hard to call. The germline gives CDR1 LNHNV, CDR2 YYDKDF (reference sequence). This CDR3 comprises 11 residues. V was cut by 1 base and J by 4 bases, with 1 base left in between.

CDR3 protein: CAWSVLSSGANVLTF. The CDR3 DNA is TGTGCCTGGAGTGTACTTAGCTCTGGGGCCAACGTCCTGACTTTC. The chain carries TRBV30 and TRBJ2-6; no definite D call. This CDR3 is built from 15 residues. CDR1 is GTSNPN, CDR2 SVGIG, per germline (reference sequence). V lost 0 bases and J 0 bases, leaving 6 bases between the germline ends. Drawing the rest from reference TRBV30 and TRBJ2-6, the complete variable domain is SQTIHQWPATLVQPVGSPLSLECTVEGTSNPNLYWYRQAAGRGLQLLFYSVGIGQISSEVPQNLSASRPQDRQFILSSKKLLLSDSGFYLCAWSVLSSGANVLTFGAGSRLTVL.

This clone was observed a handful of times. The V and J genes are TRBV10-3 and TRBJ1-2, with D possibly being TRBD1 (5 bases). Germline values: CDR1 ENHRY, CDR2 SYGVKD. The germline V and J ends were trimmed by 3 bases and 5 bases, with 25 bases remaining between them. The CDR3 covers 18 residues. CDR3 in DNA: TGTGCCATCAGTGACGGGTTCGGAAAAAGGGGAGCAAGGTATGGCTACACCTTC. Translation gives CAISDGFGKRGARYGYTF.

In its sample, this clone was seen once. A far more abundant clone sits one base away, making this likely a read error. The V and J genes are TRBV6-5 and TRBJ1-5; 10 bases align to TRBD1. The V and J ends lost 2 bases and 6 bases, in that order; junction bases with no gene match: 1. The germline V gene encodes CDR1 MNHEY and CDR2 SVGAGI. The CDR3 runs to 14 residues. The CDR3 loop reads CASSYGQGVQPQHF. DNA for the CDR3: TGTGCCAGCAGTTACGGACAGGGGGTTCAGCCCCAGCATTTT.

CDR3 region: CASSGGVSTDTQYF. CDR3 in DNA: TGTGCCAGCAGCGGGGGCGTTAGCACAGATACGCAGTATTTT. This chain joins TRBV5-6 and TRBJ2-3; tentative D call: TRBD1 (6 bases). The CDR3 spans 14 residues. V was shortened by 4 bases and J by 0 bases, with 9 bases between the two germline ends. Germline V gene lookup returns CDR1 SGHDT and CDR2 YYEEEE.

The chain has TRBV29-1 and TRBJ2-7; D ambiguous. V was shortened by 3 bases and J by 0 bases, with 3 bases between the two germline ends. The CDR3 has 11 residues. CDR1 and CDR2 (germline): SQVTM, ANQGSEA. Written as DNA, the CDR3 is TGCAGCGTTGAGGCCTCCTACGAGCAGTACTTC. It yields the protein CSVEASYEQYF.

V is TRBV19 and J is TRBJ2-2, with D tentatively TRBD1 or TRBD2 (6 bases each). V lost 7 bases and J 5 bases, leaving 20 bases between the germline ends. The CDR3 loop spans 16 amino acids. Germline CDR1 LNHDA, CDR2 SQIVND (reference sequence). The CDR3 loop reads CASMRWGARGTGELFF. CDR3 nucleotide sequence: TGTGCCAGTATGAGATGGGGGGCGCGTGGGACCGGGGAGCTGTTTTTT.

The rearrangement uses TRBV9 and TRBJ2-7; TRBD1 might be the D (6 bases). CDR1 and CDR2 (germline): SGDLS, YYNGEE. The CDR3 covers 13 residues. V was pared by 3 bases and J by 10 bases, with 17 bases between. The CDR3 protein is CASSAGKDSNQYF. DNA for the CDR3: TGTGCCAGCAGCGCCGGCAAGGACAGTAACCAGTACTTC.

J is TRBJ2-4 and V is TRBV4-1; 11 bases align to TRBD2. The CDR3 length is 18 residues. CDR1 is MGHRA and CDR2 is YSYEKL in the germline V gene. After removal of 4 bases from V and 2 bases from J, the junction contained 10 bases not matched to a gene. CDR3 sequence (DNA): TGCGCCAGCAGCCGGGGTAGCGGGAGGGCCGGTTCCAAAAACATTCAGTACTTC. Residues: CASSRGSGRAGSKNIQYF.

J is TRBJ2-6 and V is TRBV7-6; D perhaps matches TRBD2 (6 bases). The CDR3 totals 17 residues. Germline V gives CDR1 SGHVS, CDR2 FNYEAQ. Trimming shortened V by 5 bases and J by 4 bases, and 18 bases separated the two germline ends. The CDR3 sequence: CASSLAGGRRGANVLTF. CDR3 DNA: TGTGCCAGCAGCCTGGCTGGAGGGAGGAGGGGGGCCAACGTCCTGACTTTC.

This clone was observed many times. The CDR3 nucleotides are TGTGCCAGCAGCTCAGGACACTCCTACGAGCAGTACTTC. This sequence encodes CASSSGHSYEQYF. This rearrangement joins TRBV28 to TRBJ2-7; D may be TRBD1 (5 bases). The CDR3 is 13 amino acids. The V and J ends lost 6 bases and 0 bases respectively, with 9 bases between them. The V gene's germline CDR1 is MDHEN and CDR2 SYDVKM.

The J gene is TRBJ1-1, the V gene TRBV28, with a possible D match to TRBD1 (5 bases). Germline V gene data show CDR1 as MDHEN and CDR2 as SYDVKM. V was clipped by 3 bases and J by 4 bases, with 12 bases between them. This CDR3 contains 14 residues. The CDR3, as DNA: TGTGCCAGCAGTTTGGGTCAGGGATTCACTGAAGCTTTCTTT. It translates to CASSLGQGFTEAFF.

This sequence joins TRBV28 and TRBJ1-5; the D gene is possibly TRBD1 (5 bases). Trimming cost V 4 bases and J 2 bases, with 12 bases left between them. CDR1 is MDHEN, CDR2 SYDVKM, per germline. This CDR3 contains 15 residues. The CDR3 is CASSSRGWGNQPQHF. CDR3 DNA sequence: TGTGCCAGCAGTTCTAGGGGTTGGGGCAATCAGCCCCAGCATTTT. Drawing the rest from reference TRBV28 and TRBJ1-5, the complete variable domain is DVKVTQSSRYLVKRTGEKVFLECVQDMDHENMFWYRQDPGLGLRLIYFSYDVKMKEKGDIPEGYSVSREKKERFSLILESASTNQTSMYLCASSSRGWGNQPQHFGDGTRLSIL.

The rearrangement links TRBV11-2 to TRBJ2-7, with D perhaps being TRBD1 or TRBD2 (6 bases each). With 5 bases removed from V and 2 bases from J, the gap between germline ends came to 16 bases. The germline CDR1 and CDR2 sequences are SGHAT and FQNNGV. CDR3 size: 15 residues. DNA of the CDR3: TGTGCCAGCAGCCGTGAGGGGGGAGGCCCCTACGAGCAGTACTTC. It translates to CASSREGGGPYEQYF.

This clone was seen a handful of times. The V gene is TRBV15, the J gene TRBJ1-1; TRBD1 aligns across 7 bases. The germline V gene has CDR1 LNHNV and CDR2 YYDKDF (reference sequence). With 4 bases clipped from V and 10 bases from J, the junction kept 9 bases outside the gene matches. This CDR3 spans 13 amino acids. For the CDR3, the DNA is TGTGCCACCAGCACAAGAAACAGGGGTGCAGCTTTCTTT. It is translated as CATSTRNRGAAFF.

CDR3 sequence (DNA): TGTGCCAGCAGTGAGGATAGCGAACGAGATACGCAGTATTTT. Residues: CASSEDSERDTQYF. V is TRBV6-4 and J is TRBJ2-3, with D possibly TRBD2 on 5 matching bases. CDR3 size: 14 residues. Germline CDR1 reads MRHNA; CDR2 reads SNTAGT. Trimming took 3 bases from V and 5 from J, leaving 12 bases between them.

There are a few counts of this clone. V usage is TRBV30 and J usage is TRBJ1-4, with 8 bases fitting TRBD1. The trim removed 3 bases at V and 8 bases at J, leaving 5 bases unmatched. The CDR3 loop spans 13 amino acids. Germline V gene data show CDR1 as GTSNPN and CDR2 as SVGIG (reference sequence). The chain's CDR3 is CAWRFTGGEKLFF. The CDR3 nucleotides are TGTGCCTGGAGGTTTACAGGGGGAGAAAAACTGTTTTTT. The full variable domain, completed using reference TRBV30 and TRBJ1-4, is SQTIHQWPATLVQPVGSPLSLECTVEGTSNPNLYWYRQAAGRGLQLLFYSVGIGQISSEVPQNLSASRPQDRQFILSSKKLLLSDSGFYLCAWRFTGGEKLFFGSGTQLSVL.

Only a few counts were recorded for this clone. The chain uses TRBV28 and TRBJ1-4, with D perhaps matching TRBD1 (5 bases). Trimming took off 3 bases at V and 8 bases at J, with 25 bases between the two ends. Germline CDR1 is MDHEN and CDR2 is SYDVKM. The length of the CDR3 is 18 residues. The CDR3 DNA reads TGTGCCAGCAGTTTTTTAGCTAGGGGCCGGGGGGATAACGAAAAACTGTTTTTT. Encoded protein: CASSFLARGRGDNEKLFF.

The CDR3, as DNA: TGTGCCAGCTCACCACTCTCTGTGCCCTCAGGGGAGCAGTACTTC. Translated, it gives CASSPLSVPSGEQYF. The V gene is TRBV18, the J gene TRBJ2-7; maybe TRBD1 (5 bases). Germline V lookup: CDR1 KGHSH, CDR2 LQKENI. The CDR3 has 15 amino acids. V dropped 1 base and J dropped 7 bases, with 17 bases sitting between them.

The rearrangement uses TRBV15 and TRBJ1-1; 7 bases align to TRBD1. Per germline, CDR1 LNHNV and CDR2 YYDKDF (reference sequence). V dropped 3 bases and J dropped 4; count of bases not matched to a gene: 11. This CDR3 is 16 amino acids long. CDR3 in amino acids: CATSSRDRSFTTEAFF. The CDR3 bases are TGTGCCACCAGCAGCCGGGACAGATCTTTTACCACTGAAGCTTTCTTT.